The rows below give T cell receptor beta chains drawn from one sample of a study of neurological immune-mediated disorders. From the 5' RACE reads, TCRdb called clonotypes with MiXCR, one entry per CDR3 protein. The sample carries 46,000 or so distinct CDR3 sequences, about a tenth recorded once. Sequenced: PBMCs. The receptors here all came from a woman in her thirties or forties with HTLV-1-associated myelopathy (HAM/TSP). Both conserved end residues are part of each CDR3. D genes are given only for firm matches. Clone size is not always given. Where it is, it says once, few, many or a class for expanded clones.

j_gene: TRBJ1-1; d_gene: NA; abundance: many; v_gene: TRBV9; CDR3nt: TGTGCCAGCAGCGTATCCCAGGGCCTGGGCACTGAAGCTTTCTTT; CDR3aa: CASSVSQGLGTEAFF
j_gene: TRBJ1-2; d_gene: NA; abundance: many; v_gene: TRBV5-6; CDR3nt: TGTGCCAGCAGCTTGGGCATCGGGGGCGTCTGGAATGGCTACACCTTC; CDR3aa: CASSLGIGGVWNGYTF
j_gene: TRBJ2-2; d_gene: NA; abundance: many; v_gene: TRBV20-1; CDR3nt: TGCAGTGCTCGGAGGGGCAGGGTAGGCACCGGGGAGCTGTTTTTT; CDR3aa: CSARRGRVGTGELFF
j_gene: TRBJ1-3; d_gene: NA; abundance: many; v_gene: TRBV7-2; CDR3nt: TGTGCCAGCAGCTGGACTGTCTCTGGAAACACCATATATTTT; CDR3aa: CASSWTVSGNTIYF
j_gene: TRBJ1-2; d_gene: TRBD1; abundance: NA; v_gene: TRBV7-2; CDR3nt: TGTGCCAGCAGCTTGACAGGGGAGGGATATGGCTACACCTTC; CDR3aa: CASSLTGEGYGYTF
j_gene: TRBJ1-1; d_gene: NA; abundance: NA; v_gene: TRBV5-1; CDR3nt: TGCGCCAGCAGCTTGGAAGGGGGTAAGGACACTGAAGCTTTCTTT; CDR3aa: CASSLEGGKDTEAFF
j_gene: TRBJ2-7; d_gene: TRBD2; abundance: many; v_gene: TRBV7-3; CDR3nt: TGTGCCAGCAGCCCCCCACTAGCGGGGGTGGCAGAGCAGTACTTC; CDR3aa: CASSPPLAGVAEQYF
j_gene: TRBJ2-1; d_gene: NA; abundance: many; v_gene: TRBV5-1; CDR3nt: TGCGCCAGCAGCCCCCTGTCAGCGGGCAGACGGGGCGAGCAGTTCTTC; CDR3aa: CASSPLSAGRRGEQFF
j_gene: TRBJ2-1; d_gene: TRBD2; abundance: many; v_gene: TRBV7-2; CDR3nt: TGTGCCAGCGGACCCGCGGGGGGCTCCTACAATGAGCAGTTCTTC; CDR3aa: CASGPAGGSYNEQFF
j_gene: TRBJ1-6; d_gene: TRBD1; abundance: many; v_gene: TRBV5-1; CDR3nt: TGCGCCAGCAGCCTGAGGACAGGGAATAATTCACCCCTCCACTTT; CDR3aa: CASSLRTGNNSPLHF
j_gene: TRBJ2-1; d_gene: NA; abundance: many; v_gene: TRBV27; CDR3nt: TGTGCCAGCAGTAAGCTACAGGGTTTTCCCCAAATATACAATGAGCAGTTCTTC; CDR3aa: CASSKLQGFPQIYNEQFF
j_gene: TRBJ2-1; d_gene: TRBD2; abundance: many; v_gene: TRBV5-1; CDR3nt: TGCGCCAGCAGCTTGGCCACACTAGCGGGACCATACAATGAGCAGTTCTTC; CDR3aa: CASSLATLAGPYNEQFF
j_gene: TRBJ2-3; d_gene: NA; abundance: many; v_gene: TRBV6-2/TRBV6-3; CDR3nt: TGTGCCAGCAGTTGGCGAGCGGCAACGCAGTATTTT; CDR3aa: CASSWRAATQYF
j_gene: TRBJ2-2; d_gene: NA; abundance: NA; v_gene: TRBV7-2; CDR3nt: TGTGCCAGTAGGGGGGCAGGGAGGGAGTCCGGGGAGCTGTTTTTT; CDR3aa: CASRGAGRESGELFF
j_gene: TRBJ1-1; d_gene: NA; abundance: many; v_gene: TRBV6-2/TRBV6-3; CDR3nt: TGTGCCAGCAGTTCCCTTACAGGGAGCACTGAAGCTTTCTTT; CDR3aa: CASSSLTGSTEAFF
j_gene: TRBJ2-1; d_gene: TRBD1; abundance: many; v_gene: TRBV12-3/TRBV12-4; CDR3nt: TGTGCCAGCAGCCCTAGACAGGGACCCTACAATGAGCAGTTCTTC; CDR3aa: CASSPRQGPYNEQFF
j_gene: TRBJ2-5; d_gene: NA; abundance: few; v_gene: TRBV10-2; CDR3nt: TGCGCCAGCAGTGGGGGCTTATCGGGGGCGTTCGAGGAGACCCAGTACTTC; CDR3aa: CASSGGLSGAFEETQYF
j_gene: TRBJ2-2; d_gene: NA; abundance: many; v_gene: TRBV10-3; CDR3nt: TGTGCCATCCGATCTGGGGGAACCGGGGAGCTGTTTTTT; CDR3aa: CAIRSGGTGELFF
j_gene: TRBJ2-3; d_gene: NA; abundance: NA; v_gene: TRBV7-2; CDR3nt: TGTGCCATCGTCACAAGACTAGTTAGCACAGATACGCAGTATTTT; CDR3aa: CAIVTRLVSTDTQYF
j_gene: TRBJ1-3; d_gene: NA; abundance: many; v_gene: TRBV6-5; CDR3nt: TGTGCCAGCTCTCGTACATCTGCCTTCTCTGGAAACACCATATATTTT; CDR3aa: CASSRTSAFSGNTIYF
j_gene: TRBJ2-3; d_gene: NA; abundance: many; v_gene: TRBV7-8; CDR3nt: TGTGCCAGCAGCTCCACAGGGGGGGCAGATACGCAGTATTTT; CDR3aa: CASSSTGGADTQYF
j_gene: TRBJ2-7; d_gene: NA; abundance: many; v_gene: TRBV9; CDR3nt: TGTGCCAGCAGCGTAGCCCCCCGATTCTCCTACGAGCAGTACTTC; CDR3aa: CASSVAPRFSYEQYF
j_gene: TRBJ2-5; d_gene: NA; abundance: once; v_gene: TRBV28; CDR3nt: TGTGCCAGCAGTTTTAGGGAGACCCAGTACTTC; CDR3aa: CASSFRETQYF
j_gene: TRBJ1-2; d_gene: NA; abundance: many; v_gene: TRBV3-2; CDR3nt: TGTGCCAGCGGAATGGGGCATGGCTACACCTTC; CDR3aa: CASGMGHGYTF
j_gene: TRBJ2-3; d_gene: NA; abundance: many; v_gene: TRBV21-1; CDR3nt: TGTGCCAGCAGCAACGGACTAGCGGGGGCCACAGATACGCAGTATTTT; CDR3aa: CASSNGLAGATDTQYF
j_gene: TRBJ2-7; d_gene: TRBD1; abundance: many; v_gene: TRBV15; CDR3nt: TGTGCCACCAGCAGACCGGGACAGGGTATTTACGAGCAGTACTTC; CDR3aa: CATSRPGQGIYEQYF
j_gene: TRBJ2-6; d_gene: NA; abundance: many; v_gene: TRBV12-3/TRBV12-4; CDR3nt: TGTGCCAGCAACACTCGGGGGGCGCGCGCCTCTGGGGCCAACGTCCTGACTTTC; CDR3aa: CASNTRGARASGANVLTF
j_gene: TRBJ2-6; d_gene: NA; abundance: NA; v_gene: TRBV6-1; CDR3nt: TGTGCCAGCAGTGAAGCCAGACCCTCTGGGGCCAACGTCCTGACTTTC; CDR3aa: CASSEARPSGANVLTF
j_gene: TRBJ1-3; d_gene: TRBD1; abundance: many; v_gene: TRBV4-3; CDR3nt: TGCGCCAGCAGCCGCACCGGGACAGGCTCTGGAAACACCATATATTTT; CDR3aa: CASSRTGTGSGNTIYF
j_gene: TRBJ1-4; d_gene: NA; abundance: many; v_gene: TRBV6-4; CDR3nt: TGTGCCCCGACTCCTTCCGGCGAAAAACTGTTTTTT; CDR3aa: CAPTPSGEKLFF
j_gene: TRBJ2-1; d_gene: NA; abundance: many; v_gene: TRBV25-1; CDR3nt: TGTGCCAGCAGTGGACGGGGAAGTAGATTGAATGAGCAGTTCTTC; CDR3aa: CASSGRGSRLNEQFF
j_gene: TRBJ2-5; d_gene: TRBD1; abundance: many; v_gene: TRBV12-3/TRBV12-4; CDR3nt: TGTGCCAGCAGCGGGACAGGGCGGCGAGAGACCCAGTACTTC; CDR3aa: CASSGTGRRETQYF
j_gene: TRBJ2-7; d_gene: TRBD1; abundance: many; v_gene: TRBV5-1; CDR3nt: TGCGCCAGCAGCCTTCGCTCCTCCGGGACAGCCAGGGGCGAGCAGTACTTC; CDR3aa: CASSLRSSGTARGEQYF
j_gene: TRBJ2-5; d_gene: TRBD2; abundance: many; v_gene: TRBV5-1; CDR3nt: TGCGCCTCTAATCCCACTAGCGGCGGGGAGACCCAGTACTTC; CDR3aa: CASNPTSGGETQYF
j_gene: TRBJ2-5; d_gene: TRBD2; abundance: many; v_gene: TRBV3-1; CDR3nt: TGTGCCAGCAGCCCCAGGACTAGGATCGCCCAAGAGACCCAGTACTTC; CDR3aa: CASSPRTRIAQETQYF
j_gene: TRBJ2-7; d_gene: NA; abundance: NA; v_gene: TRBV7-2; CDR3nt: TGTGCCAGCAGCCACGGGCTAAACTACGAGCAGTACTTC; CDR3aa: CASSHGLNYEQYF
j_gene: TRBJ2-7; d_gene: TRBD1; abundance: many; v_gene: TRBV6-2/TRBV6-3; CDR3nt: TGTGCCAGCAGGAAACCCGGGACAGGGGATCGCGAGCAGTACTTC; CDR3aa: CASRKPGTGDREQYF
j_gene: TRBJ2-3; d_gene: NA; abundance: NA; v_gene: TRBV20-1; CDR3nt: TGCAGTGCTAGAGGTCAGGACACAGATACGCAGTATTTT; CDR3aa: CSARGQDTDTQYF
j_gene: TRBJ2-7; d_gene: NA; abundance: many; v_gene: TRBV30; CDR3nt: TGTGCCTGGTCCAGGGGGGGCTCCTACGAGCAGTACTTC; CDR3aa: CAWSRGGSYEQYF
j_gene: TRBJ2-1; d_gene: NA; abundance: NA; v_gene: TRBV19; CDR3nt: TGTGCCAGTGGAAGGGGCGGCATAAATGAGCAGTTCTTC; CDR3aa: CASGRGGINEQFF
j_gene: TRBJ2-2; d_gene: TRBD2; abundance: NA; v_gene: TRBV29-1; CDR3nt: TGCAGCGATGGGACTAGCGGGAGACCCGGGGAGCTGTTTTTT; CDR3aa: CSDGTSGRPGELFF
j_gene: TRBJ2-3; d_gene: NA; abundance: NA; v_gene: TRBV27; CDR3nt: TGTGCCAGCAGTTTAGAGGCATACACAGATACGCAGTATTTT; CDR3aa: CASSLEAYTDTQYF
j_gene: TRBJ2-3; d_gene: TRBD1; abundance: large; v_gene: TRBV13; CDR3nt: TGTGCCAGCAGCCCAATAAATTCCGGGACAGGTGGGACGGATACGCAGTATTTT; CDR3aa: CASSPINSGTGGTDTQYF
j_gene: TRBJ2-1; d_gene: NA; abundance: many; v_gene: TRBV5-1; CDR3nt: TGCGCCAGCAGCTTGGGACAGGACTACAATGAGCAGTTCTTC; CDR3aa: CASSLGQDYNEQFF
j_gene: TRBJ1-2; d_gene: TRBD1; abundance: many; v_gene: TRBV6-5; CDR3nt: TGTGCCAGCAGTCAAACAGGGGATGGCTACACCTTC; CDR3aa: CASSQTGDGYTF
j_gene: TRBJ1-1; d_gene: TRBD1; abundance: many; v_gene: TRBV20-1; CDR3nt: TGCAGTGCTAGAGATCCATTTGGACAGGGCCTAAGGGGAGCTTTCTTT; CDR3aa: CSARDPFGQGLRGAFF
j_gene: TRBJ2-3; d_gene: TRBD1; abundance: NA; v_gene: TRBV5-1; CDR3nt: TGCGCCAGCAGCCAGAAGACAGGGGACCAGGATACGCAGTATTTT; CDR3aa: CASSQKTGDQDTQYF
j_gene: TRBJ2-3; d_gene: NA; abundance: NA; v_gene: TRBV12-3/TRBV12-4; CDR3nt: TGTGCCAGCAGTGAGGGTGATGGGAAATATACGCAGTATTTT; CDR3aa: CASSEGDGKYTQYF
j_gene: TRBJ1-1; d_gene: NA; abundance: many; v_gene: TRBV6-6; CDR3nt: TGTGCCAGCAGTTACTCCGGGTTAACGTACACTGAAGCTTTCTTT; CDR3aa: CASSYSGLTYTEAFF
j_gene: TRBJ2-3; d_gene: NA; abundance: many; v_gene: TRBV3-1; CDR3nt: TGTGCCAGCAGCCAAGCTCTTTCAGATACGCAGTATTTT; CDR3aa: CASSQALSDTQYF
j_gene: TRBJ2-7; d_gene: NA; abundance: many; v_gene: TRBV9; CDR3nt: TGTGCCAGCAGCGTAGCATCCGGACCCTACGAGCAGTACTTC; CDR3aa: CASSVASGPYEQYF
j_gene: TRBJ1-2; d_gene: NA; abundance: many; v_gene: TRBV2; CDR3nt: TGTGCCAGCAGTGAGGCGGGTTTCAACTATGGCTACACCTTC; CDR3aa: CASSEAGFNYGYTF
j_gene: TRBJ1-4; d_gene: TRBD1; abundance: NA; v_gene: TRBV4-3; CDR3nt: TGCGCCAGCAGCCAAGAGATGACAGGGCCTAATGAAAAACTGTTTTTT; CDR3aa: CASSQEMTGPNEKLFF
j_gene: TRBJ1-2; d_gene: NA; abundance: many; v_gene: TRBV5-1; CDR3nt: TGCGCCAGCAGCTTGAGGTCGGATGAGGGCTACACCTTC; CDR3aa: CASSLRSDEGYTF
j_gene: TRBJ2-6; d_gene: NA; abundance: many; v_gene: TRBV4-3; CDR3nt: TGCGCCAGCAGCCAAGAATTACTAAGCTCTGGGGCCAACGTCCTGACTTTC; CDR3aa: CASSQELLSSGANVLTF
j_gene: TRBJ2-1; d_gene: TRBD2; abundance: NA; v_gene: TRBV6-1; CDR3nt: TGTGCCAGCAGGGGTAGCGGGGGGGCAAATGAGCAGTTCTTC; CDR3aa: CASRGSGGANEQFF
j_gene: TRBJ2-2; d_gene: NA; abundance: many; v_gene: TRBV12-3/TRBV12-4; CDR3nt: TGTGCCAGCAGTTTAGCGGGGGGGCCGGGAACCGGGGAGCTGTTTTTT; CDR3aa: CASSLAGGPGTGELFF
j_gene: TRBJ2-7; d_gene: TRBD1; abundance: many; v_gene: TRBV5-1; CDR3nt: TGCGCCAGCAGCGCAGGACAGGGGGTTCAGGAGCAGTACTTC; CDR3aa: CASSAGQGVQEQYF
j_gene: TRBJ2-4; d_gene: NA; abundance: many; v_gene: TRBV28; CDR3nt: TGTGCCAGCACATCCTGGCAAAGACTAGCCAAAAACATTCAGTACTTC; CDR3aa: CASTSWQRLAKNIQYF